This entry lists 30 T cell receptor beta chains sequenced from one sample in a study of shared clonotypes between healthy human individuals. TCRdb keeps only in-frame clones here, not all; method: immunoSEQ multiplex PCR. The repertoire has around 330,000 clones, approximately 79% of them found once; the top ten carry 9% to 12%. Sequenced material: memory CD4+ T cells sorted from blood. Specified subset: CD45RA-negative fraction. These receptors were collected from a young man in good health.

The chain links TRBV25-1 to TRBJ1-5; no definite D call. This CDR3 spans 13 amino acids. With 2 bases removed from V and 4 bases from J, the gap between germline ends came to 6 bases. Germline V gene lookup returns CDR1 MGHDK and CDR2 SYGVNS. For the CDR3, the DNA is TGTGCCAGCAGTGAACCCGGAAATCAGCCCCAGCATTTT. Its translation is CASSEPGNQPQHF. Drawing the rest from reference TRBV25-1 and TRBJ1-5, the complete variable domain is EADIYQTPRYLVIGTGKKITLECSQTMGHDKMYWYQQDPGMELHLIHYSYGVNSTEKGDLSSESTVSRIRTEHFPLTLESARPSHTSQYLCASSEPGNQPQHFGDGTRLSIL.

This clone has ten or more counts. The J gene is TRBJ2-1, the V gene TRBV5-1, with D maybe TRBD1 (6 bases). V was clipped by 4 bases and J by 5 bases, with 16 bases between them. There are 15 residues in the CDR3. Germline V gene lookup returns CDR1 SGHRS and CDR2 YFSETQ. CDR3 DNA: TGCGCCAGCAGCCCCATTAACAGGGTTCACAATGAGCAGTTCTTC. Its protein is CASSPINRVHNEQFF.

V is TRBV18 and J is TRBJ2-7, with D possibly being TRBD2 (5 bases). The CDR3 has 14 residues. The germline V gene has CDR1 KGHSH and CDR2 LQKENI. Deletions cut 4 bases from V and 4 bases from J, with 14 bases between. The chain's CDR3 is CASSLDGKSYEQYF. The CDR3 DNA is TGTGCCAGCTCACTGGACGGGAAATCTTACGAGCAGTACTTC.

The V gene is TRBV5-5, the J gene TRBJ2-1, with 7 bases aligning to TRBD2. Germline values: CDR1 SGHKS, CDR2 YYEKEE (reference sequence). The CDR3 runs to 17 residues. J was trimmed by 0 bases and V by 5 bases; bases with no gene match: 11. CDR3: CASSPVTSEISYNEQFF. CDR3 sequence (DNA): TGTGCCAGCAGTCCCGTAACTAGCGAAATCTCCTACAATGAGCAGTTCTTC.

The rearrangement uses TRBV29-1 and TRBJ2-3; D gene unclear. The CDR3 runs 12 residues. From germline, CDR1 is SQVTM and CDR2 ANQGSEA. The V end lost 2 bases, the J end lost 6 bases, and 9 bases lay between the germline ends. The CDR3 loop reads CSVEMGSDTQYF. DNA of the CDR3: TGCAGCGTTGAAATGGGGTCCGATACGCAGTATTTT.

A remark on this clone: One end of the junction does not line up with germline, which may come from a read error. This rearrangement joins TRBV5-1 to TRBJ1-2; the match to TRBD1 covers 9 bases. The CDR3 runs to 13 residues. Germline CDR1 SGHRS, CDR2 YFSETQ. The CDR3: CASSGRDRENLKF. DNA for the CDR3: TGCGCCAGCAGCGGACGGGACAGGGAGAATTTAAAGTTC.

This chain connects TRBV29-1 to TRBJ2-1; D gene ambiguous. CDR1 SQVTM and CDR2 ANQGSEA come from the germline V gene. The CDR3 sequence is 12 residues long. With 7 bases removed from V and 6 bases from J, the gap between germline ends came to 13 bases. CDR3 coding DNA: TGCAGCGATCAACGGAGTGCCAATGAGCAGTTCTTC. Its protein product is CSDQRSANEQFF.

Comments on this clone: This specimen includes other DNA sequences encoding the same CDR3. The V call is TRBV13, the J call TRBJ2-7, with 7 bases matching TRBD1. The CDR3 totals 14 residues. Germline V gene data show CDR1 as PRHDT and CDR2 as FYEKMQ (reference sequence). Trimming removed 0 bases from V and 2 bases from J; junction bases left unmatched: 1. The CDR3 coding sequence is TGTGCCAGCAGCTTAGGCCAGGGGGCCTACGAGCAGTACTTC. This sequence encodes CASSLGQGAYEQYF. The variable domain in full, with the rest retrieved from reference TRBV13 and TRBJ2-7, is AAGVIQSPRHLIKEKRETATLKCYPIPRHDTVYWYQQGPGQDPQFLISFYEKMQSDKGSIPDRFSAQQFSDYHSELNMSSLELGDSALYFCASSLGQGAYEQYFGPGTRLTVT.

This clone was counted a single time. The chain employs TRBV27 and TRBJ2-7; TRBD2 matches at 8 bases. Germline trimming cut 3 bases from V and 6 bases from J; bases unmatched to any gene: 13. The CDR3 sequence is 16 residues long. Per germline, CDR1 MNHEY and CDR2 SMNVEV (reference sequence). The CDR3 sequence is CASSFKPGLDSAEQYF. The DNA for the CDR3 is TGTGCCAGCAGTTTTAAACCGGGACTAGACTCCGCCGAGCAGTACTTC.

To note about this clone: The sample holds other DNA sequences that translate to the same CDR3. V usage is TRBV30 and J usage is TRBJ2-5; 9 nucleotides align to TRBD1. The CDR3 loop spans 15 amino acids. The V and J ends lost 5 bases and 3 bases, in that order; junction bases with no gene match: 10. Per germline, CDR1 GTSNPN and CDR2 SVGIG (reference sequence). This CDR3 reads CAWGPGTGFEETQYF. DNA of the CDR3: TGTGCCTGGGGCCCCGGGACAGGGTTTGAAGAGACCCAGTACTTC. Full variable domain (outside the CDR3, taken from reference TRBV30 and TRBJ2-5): SQTIHQWPATLVQPVGSPLSLECTVEGTSNPNLYWYRQAAGRGLQLLFYSVGIGQISSEVPQNLSASRPQDRQFILSSKKLLLSDSGFYLCAWGPGTGFEETQYFGPGTRLLVL.

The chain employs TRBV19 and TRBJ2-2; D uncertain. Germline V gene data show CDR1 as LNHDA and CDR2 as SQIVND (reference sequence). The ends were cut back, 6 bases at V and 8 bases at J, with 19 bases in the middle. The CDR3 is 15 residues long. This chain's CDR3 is CASRLLLLEPGELFF. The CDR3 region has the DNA TGTGCCAGTAGGCTCCTCCTTTTGGAGCCGGGGGAGCTGTTTTTT.

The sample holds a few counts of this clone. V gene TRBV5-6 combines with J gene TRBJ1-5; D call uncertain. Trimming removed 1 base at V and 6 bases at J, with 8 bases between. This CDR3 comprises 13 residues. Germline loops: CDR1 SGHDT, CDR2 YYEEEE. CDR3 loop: CASSLRDTQPQHF. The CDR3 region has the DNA TGTGCCAGCAGCTTGAGGGATACTCAGCCCCAGCATTTT.

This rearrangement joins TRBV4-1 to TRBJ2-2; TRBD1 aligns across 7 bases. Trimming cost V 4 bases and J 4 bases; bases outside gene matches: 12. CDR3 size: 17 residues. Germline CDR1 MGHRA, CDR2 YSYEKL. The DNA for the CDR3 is TGCGCCAGCAGCCGCCTATCTGACAGGGTGTCCACCGGGGAGCTGTTTTTT. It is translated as CASSRLSDRVSTGELFF.

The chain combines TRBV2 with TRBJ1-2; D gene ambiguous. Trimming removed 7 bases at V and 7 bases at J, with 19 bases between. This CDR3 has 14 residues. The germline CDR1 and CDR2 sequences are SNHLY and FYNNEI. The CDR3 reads CASKVREQASGYTF. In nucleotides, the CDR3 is TGTGCCAGCAAGGTCCGCGAGCAGGCATCTGGCTACACCTTC.

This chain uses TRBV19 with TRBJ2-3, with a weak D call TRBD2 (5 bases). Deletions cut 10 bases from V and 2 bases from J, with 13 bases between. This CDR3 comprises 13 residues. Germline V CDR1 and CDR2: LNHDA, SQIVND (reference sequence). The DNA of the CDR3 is TGTGCCACCATGCGGGCAGACACAGATACGCAGTATTTT. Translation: CATMRADTDTQYF.

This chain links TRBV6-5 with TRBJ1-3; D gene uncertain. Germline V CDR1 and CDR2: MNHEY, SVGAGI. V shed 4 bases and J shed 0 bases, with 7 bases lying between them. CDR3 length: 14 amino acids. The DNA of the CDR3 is TGTGCCAGCAGTTTGGGGTTCTCTGGAAACACCATATATTTT. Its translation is CASSLGFSGNTIYF.

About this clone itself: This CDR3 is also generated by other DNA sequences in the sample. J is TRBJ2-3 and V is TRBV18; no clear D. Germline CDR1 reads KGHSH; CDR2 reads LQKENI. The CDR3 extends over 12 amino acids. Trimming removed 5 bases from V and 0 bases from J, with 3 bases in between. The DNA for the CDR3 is TGTGCCAGCTCAACTAGCACAGATACGCAGTATTTT. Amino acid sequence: CASSTSTDTQYF.

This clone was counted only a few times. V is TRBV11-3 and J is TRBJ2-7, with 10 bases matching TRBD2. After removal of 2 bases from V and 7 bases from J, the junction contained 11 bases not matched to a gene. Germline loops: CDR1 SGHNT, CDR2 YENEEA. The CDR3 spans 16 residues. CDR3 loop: CASSLREASGSGEQYF. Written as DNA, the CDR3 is TGTGCCAGCAGCTTACGGGAGGCTAGCGGGAGTGGAGAGCAGTACTTC.

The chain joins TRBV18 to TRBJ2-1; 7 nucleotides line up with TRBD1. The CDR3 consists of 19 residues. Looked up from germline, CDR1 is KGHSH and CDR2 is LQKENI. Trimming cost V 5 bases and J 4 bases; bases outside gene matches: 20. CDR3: CASSATTGPIDRAYNEQFF. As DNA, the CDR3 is TGTGCCAGCTCAGCAACCACAGGCCCGATCGACAGGGCTTACAATGAGCAGTTCTTC.

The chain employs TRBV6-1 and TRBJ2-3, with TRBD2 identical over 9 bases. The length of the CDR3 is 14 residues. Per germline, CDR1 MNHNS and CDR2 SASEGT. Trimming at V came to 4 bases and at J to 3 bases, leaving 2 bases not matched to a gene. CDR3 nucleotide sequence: TGTGCCAGCAGTGTTGGACTAGCGACAGATACGCAGTATTTT. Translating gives CASSVGLATDTQYF.

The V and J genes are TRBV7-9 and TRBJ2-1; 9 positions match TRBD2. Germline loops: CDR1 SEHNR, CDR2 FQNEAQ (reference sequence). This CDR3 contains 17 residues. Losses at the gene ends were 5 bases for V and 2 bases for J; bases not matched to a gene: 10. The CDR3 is CASSPPLREGPYNEQFF. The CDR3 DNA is TGTGCCAGCAGCCCACCTTTGCGGGAGGGCCCCTACAATGAGCAGTTCTTC.

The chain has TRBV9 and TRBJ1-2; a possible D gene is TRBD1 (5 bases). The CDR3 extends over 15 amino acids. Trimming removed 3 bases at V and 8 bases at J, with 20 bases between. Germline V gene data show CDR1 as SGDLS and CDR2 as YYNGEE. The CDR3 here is CASSARLGDSQGYTF. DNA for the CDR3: TGTGCCAGCAGCGCGAGGTTGGGGGACTCTCAGGGCTACACCTTC. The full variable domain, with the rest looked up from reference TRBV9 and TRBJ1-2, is DSGVTQTPKHLITATGQRVTLRCSPRSGDLSVYWYQQSLDQGLQFLIQYYNGEERAKGNILERFSAQQFPDLHSELNLSSLELGDSALYFCASSARLGDSQGYTFGSGTRLTVV.

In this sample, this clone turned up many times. CDR3 sequence: CASRTGGLGTGELFF. CDR3 DNA sequence: TGTGCCAGCAGGACAGGGGGCCTGGGCACCGGGGAGCTGTTTTTT. The chain joins TRBV7-3 to TRBJ2-2; 10 nucleotides agree with TRBD1. Germline V CDR1 and CDR2: SGHTA, FQGTGA. This CDR3 is 15 amino acids long. Germline trimming cut 6 bases from V and 4 bases from J; bases unmatched to any gene: 5.

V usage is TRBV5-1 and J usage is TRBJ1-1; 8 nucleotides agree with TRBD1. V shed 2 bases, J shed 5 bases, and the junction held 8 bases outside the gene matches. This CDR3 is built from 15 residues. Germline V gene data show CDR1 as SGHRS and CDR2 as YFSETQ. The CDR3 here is CASSFQGAPGTEAFF. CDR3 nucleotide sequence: TGCGCCAGCAGCTTCCAGGGGGCGCCGGGAACTGAAGCTTTCTTT.

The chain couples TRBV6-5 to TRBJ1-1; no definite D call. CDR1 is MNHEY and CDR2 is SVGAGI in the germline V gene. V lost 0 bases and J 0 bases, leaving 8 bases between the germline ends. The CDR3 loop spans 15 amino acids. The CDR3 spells CASSYSMALNTEAFF. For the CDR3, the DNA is TGTGCCAGCAGTTACTCGATGGCCCTGAACACTGAAGCTTTCTTT.

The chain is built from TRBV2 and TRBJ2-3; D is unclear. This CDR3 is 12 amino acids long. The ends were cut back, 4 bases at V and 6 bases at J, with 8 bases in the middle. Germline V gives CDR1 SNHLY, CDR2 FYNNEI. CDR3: CASSVYVDTQYF. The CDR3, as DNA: TGTGCCAGCAGTGTATACGTGGATACGCAGTATTTT.

The CDR3 region is CASSLEGDRQFF. The CDR3 DNA reads as TGTGCCAGCAGCTTAGAGGGCGACAGGCAGTTCTTC. This chain links TRBV11-2 with TRBJ2-1; D is perhaps TRBD1 (5 bases). CDR1 and CDR2 from the germline V gene are SGHAT and FQNNGV. Between the trimmed V and J ends, which lost 0 bases and 12 bases, there was a span of 9 bases. The CDR3 contains 12 residues. The entire variable domain, with the rest obtained from reference TRBV11-2 and TRBJ2-1, is as follows: EAGVAQSPRYKIIEKRQSVAFWCNPISGHATLYWYQQILGQGPKLLIQFQNNGVVDDSQLPKDRFSAERLKGVDSTLKIQPAKLEDSAVYLCASSLEGDRQFFGPGTRLTVL.

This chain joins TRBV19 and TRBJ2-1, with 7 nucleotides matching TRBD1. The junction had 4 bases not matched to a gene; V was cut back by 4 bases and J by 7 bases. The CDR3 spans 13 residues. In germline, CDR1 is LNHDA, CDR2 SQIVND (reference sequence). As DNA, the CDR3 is TGTGCCAGTAGTACGCCGACAGGGAATGAGCAGTTCTTC. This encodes CASSTPTGNEQFF.

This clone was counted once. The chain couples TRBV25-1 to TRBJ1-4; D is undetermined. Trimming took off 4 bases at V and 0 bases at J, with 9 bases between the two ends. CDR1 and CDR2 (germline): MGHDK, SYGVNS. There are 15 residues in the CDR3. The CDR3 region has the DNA TGTGCCAGCAGTGTAATCGGGACAACTAATGAAAAACTGTTTTTT. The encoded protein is CASSVIGTTNEKLFF.

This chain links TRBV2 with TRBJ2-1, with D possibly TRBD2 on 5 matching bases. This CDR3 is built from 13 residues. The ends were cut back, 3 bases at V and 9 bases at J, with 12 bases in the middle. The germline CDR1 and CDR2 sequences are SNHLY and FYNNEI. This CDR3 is CASSDTSLAEQFF. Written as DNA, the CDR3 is TGTGCCAGCAGTGATACTAGTCTGGCTGAGCAGTTCTTC.